The 10 T cell receptor beta chains presented below share a single source sample, sequenced in a study of OX40 agonist ivuxolimab in advanced cancers. Libraries were prepared by immunoSEQ multiplex PCR; TCRdb keeps only in-frame clonotypes and omits some of them. Here the sample spans 65,000 or so clones, about four fifths being singletons. The sample was CD4+ or CD8+ T cells sorted from blood, taken in a trial of the OX40 agonist ivuxolimab. All receptors derive from an adult with an advanced solid tumor such as melanoma, head and neck, liver or kidney cancer.

The chain combines TRBV29-1 with TRBJ2-3; maybe TRBD2 (5 bases). The germline gives CDR1 SQVTM, CDR2 ANQGSEA. The CDR3 extends over 13 amino acids. The V end lost 7 bases, the J end lost 1 base, and 12 bases lay between the germline ends. CDR3: CSESGARTDTQYF. The CDR3 DNA sequence: TGCAGCGAGAGCGGAGCTCGCACAGATACGCAGTATTTT.

The rearrangement uses TRBV5-1 and TRBJ2-2, with 10 bases identical to TRBD1. From germline, CDR1 is SGHRS and CDR2 YFSETQ. This CDR3 has 14 residues. J lost 6 bases, V lost 4 bases, and 3 bases had no gene match. Here the CDR3 reads CASSTGTGAGELFF. DNA of the CDR3: TGCGCCAGCAGCACGGGGACAGGGGCCGGGGAGCTGTTTTTT. Full variable domain (remainder filled in from reference TRBV5-1 and TRBJ2-2): KAGVTQTPRYLIKTRGQQVTLSCSPISGHRSVSWYQQTPGQGLQFLFEYFSETQRNKGNFPGRFSGRQFSNSRSEMNVSTLELGDSALYLCASSTGTGAGELFFGEGSRLTVL.

The J gene is TRBJ1-2, the V gene TRBV5-1; D is uncertain. V gave up 4 bases and J gave up 1 base, with 8 bases separating them. CDR3 length: 13 residues. Looked up from germline, CDR1 is SGHRS and CDR2 is YFSETQ. The CDR3 nucleotides are TGCGCCAGCAGCAAAGACAATAACTATGGCTACACCTTC. Encoded protein: CASSKDNNYGYTF.

This clone was counted a few times. The J gene is TRBJ2-5, the V gene TRBV2; the match to TRBD1 covers 7 bases. The CDR3 is made up of 17 amino acids. From germline, CDR1 is SNHLY and CDR2 FYNNEI. Losses at the gene ends were 6 bases for V and 2 bases for J; bases not matched to a gene: 15. CDR3 nucleotide sequence: TGTGCCAGCAGCGGAACGACAGGGTTAGGAGGACAAGAGACCCAGTACTTC. This sequence encodes CASSGTTGLGGQETQYF.

The chain couples TRBV6-5 to TRBJ1-1; D gene uncertain. Germline V gene sequence: CDR1 MNHEY, CDR2 SVGAGI. V lost 6 bases and J lost 0, with 8 bases in between. The CDR3 is 13 amino acids. CDR3 loop: CASRRFMNTEAFF. DNA for the CDR3: TGTGCCAGCAGGCGCTTTATGAACACTGAAGCTTTCTTT.

A few counts support this clone. This chain joins TRBV7-9 and TRBJ1-2; TRBD1 is a possible D gene (5 bases). The CDR3 length is 15 residues. Germline loops: CDR1 SEHNR, CDR2 FQNEAQ (reference sequence). Trimming cost V 4 bases and J 4 bases, with 16 bases left between them. The CDR3 nucleotides are TGTGCCAGCAGCTCCCCACCGGGGGGGGGCTATGGCTACACCTTC. Translation gives CASSSPPGGGYGYTF.

The chain employs TRBV5-6 and TRBJ2-7; no clear D. The CDR3 is 12 residues long. Per germline, CDR1 SGHDT and CDR2 YYEEEE. V was pared by 0 bases and J by 6 bases, with 7 bases between. CDR3 protein: CASSLEDGEQYF. CDR3 coding DNA: TGTGCCAGCAGCTTGGAGGATGGCGAGCAGTACTTC.

This chain links TRBV25-1 with TRBJ2-2, with 10 nucleotides matching TRBD1. This CDR3 comprises 17 residues. Germline V gene data show CDR1 as MGHDK and CDR2 as SYGVNS. The J segment lost 7 bases and the V segment lost 4 bases, leaving 12 bases of the junction unmatched. The CDR3 loop reads CASSAPPDRGRFGELFF. DNA for the CDR3: TGTGCCAGCAGTGCCCCCCCCGACAGGGGGCGGTTCGGGGAGCTGTTTTTT.

The chain uses TRBV7-9 and TRBJ1-2; no clear D gene. CDR1 is SEHNR and CDR2 is FQNEAQ in the germline V gene (reference sequence). The CDR3 is made up of 11 amino acids. V lost 7 bases to trimming and J lost 8 bases, with 11 bases between them. CDR3 sequence reads: CASTSLMGYTF. DNA of the CDR3: TGTGCCAGCACCTCGTTGATGGGCTACACCTTC.

V and J are TRBV5-4 and TRBJ2-3, with 9 bases lining up with TRBD1. Germline V gene lookup returns CDR1 SGHNT and CDR2 YYREEE (reference sequence). The CDR3 loop spans 14 amino acids. V dropped 4 bases and J dropped 6; count of bases not matched to a gene: 6. Here the CDR3 DNA reads TGTGCCAGCAGCCCGGGACAGGGTACCGATACGCAGTATTTT. This sequence encodes CASSPGQGTDTQYF.